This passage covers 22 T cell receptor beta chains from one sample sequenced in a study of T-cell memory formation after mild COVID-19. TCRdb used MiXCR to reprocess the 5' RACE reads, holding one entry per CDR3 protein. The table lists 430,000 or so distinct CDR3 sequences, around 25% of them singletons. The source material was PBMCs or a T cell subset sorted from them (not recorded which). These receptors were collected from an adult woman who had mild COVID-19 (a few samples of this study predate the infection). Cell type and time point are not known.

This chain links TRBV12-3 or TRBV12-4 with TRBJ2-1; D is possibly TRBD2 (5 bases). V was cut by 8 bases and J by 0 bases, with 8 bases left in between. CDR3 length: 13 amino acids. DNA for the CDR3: TGTGCCAGCCAGGACTCCTCCTACAATGAGCAGTTCTTC. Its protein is CASQDSSYNEQFF.

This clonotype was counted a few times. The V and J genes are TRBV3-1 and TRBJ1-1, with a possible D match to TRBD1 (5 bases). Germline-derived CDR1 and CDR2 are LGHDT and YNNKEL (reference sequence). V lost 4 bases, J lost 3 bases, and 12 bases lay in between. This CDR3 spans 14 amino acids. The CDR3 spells CASSPQWGDTEAFF. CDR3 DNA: TGTGCCAGCAGCCCGCAATGGGGGGACACTGAAGCTTTCTTT.

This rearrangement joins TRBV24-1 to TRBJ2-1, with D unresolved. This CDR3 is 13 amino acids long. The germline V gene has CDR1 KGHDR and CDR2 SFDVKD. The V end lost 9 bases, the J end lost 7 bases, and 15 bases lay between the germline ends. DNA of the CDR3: TGTGCCACCGGTCGGGCTAGGTATAATGAGCAGTTCTTC. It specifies CATGRARYNEQFF.

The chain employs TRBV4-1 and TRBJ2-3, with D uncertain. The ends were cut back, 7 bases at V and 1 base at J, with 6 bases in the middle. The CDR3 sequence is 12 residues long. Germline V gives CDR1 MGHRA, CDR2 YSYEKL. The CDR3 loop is CASTEGTDTQYF. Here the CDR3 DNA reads TGCGCCAGCACGGAAGGCACAGATACGCAGTATTTT.

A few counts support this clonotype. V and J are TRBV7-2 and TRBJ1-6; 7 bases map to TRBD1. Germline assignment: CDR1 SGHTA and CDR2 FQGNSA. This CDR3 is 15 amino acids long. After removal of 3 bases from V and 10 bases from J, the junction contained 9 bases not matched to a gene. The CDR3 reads CASSFASRGDSPLHF. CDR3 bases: TGTGCCAGCAGCTTCGCTTCCAGGGGGGACTCACCCCTCCACTTT.

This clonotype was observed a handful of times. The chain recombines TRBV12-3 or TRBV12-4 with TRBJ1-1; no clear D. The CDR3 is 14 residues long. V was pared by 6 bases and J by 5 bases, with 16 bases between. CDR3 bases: TGTGCCAGCAGCGACTCGGGTGATTGGACTGAAGCTTTCTTT. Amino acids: CASSDSGDWTEAFF.

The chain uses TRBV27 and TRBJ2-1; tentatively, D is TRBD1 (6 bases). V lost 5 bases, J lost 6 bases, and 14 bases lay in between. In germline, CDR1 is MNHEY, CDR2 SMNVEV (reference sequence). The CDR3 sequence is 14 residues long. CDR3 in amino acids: CASSPGTYPNEQFF. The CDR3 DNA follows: TGTGCCAGCAGTCCGGGGACATACCCCAATGAGCAGTTCTTC.

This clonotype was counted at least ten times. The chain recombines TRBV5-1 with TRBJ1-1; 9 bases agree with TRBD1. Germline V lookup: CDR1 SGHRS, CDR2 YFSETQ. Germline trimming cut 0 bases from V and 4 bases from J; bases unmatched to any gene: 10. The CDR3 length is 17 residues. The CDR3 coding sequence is TGCGCCAGCAGCTTGGAGCCACAGGGGGCGCGTGGCACTGAAGCTTTCTTT. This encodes CASSLEPQGARGTEAFF.

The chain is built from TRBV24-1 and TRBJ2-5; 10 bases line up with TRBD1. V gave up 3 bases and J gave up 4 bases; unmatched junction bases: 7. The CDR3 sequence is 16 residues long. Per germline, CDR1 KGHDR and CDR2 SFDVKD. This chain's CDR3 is CATSDARDRGGETQYF. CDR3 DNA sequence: TGTGCCACCAGTGATGCCCGGGACAGGGGAGGAGAGACCCAGTACTTC.

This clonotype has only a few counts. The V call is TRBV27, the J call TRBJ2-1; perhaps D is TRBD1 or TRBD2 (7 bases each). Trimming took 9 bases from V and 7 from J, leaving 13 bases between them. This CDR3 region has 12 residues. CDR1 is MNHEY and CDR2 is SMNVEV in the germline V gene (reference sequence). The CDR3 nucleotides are TGTGCCAGGGCTCAGGGGGGGAATGAGCAGTTCTTC. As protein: CARAQGGNEQFF.

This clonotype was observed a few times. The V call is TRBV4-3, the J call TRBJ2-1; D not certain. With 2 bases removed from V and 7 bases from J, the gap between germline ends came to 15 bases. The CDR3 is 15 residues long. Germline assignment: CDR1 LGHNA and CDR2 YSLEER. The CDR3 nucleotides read TGCGCCAGCAGCCAAACCGGCTTTGGTGTGAATGAGCAGTTCTTC. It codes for CASSQTGFGVNEQFF.

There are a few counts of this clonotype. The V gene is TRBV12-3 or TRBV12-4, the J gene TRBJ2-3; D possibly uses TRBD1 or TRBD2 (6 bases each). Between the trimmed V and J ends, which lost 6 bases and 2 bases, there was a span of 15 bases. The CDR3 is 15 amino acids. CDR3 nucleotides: TGTGCCAGCAGCTTTTCGGGGGCCCCCACAGATACGCAGTATTTT. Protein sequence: CASSFSGAPTDTQYF.

CDR3 protein: CASSLDTLGNTIYF. CDR3 in DNA: TGCGCCAGCAGCCTGGACACACTTGGAAACACCATATATTTT. The J gene is TRBJ1-3, the V gene TRBV5-1; D perhaps matches TRBD1 (5 bases). There are 14 residues in the CDR3. The V gene's germline CDR1 is SGHRS and CDR2 YFSETQ. Trimming took 4 bases from V and 3 from J, leaving 11 bases between them.

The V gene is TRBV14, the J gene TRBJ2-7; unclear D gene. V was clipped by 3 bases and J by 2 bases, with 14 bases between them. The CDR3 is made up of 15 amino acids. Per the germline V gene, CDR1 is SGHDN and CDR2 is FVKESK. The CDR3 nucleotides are TGTGCCAGCAGCCACCCTACCCAGAGTACCTACGAGCAGTACTTC. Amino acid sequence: CASSHPTQSTYEQYF.

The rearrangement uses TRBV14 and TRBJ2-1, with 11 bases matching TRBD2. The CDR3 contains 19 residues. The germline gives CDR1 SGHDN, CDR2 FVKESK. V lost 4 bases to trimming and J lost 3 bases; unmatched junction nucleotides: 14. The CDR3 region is CASSPTWASGGKIYNEQFF. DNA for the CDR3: TGTGCCAGCAGCCCGACCTGGGCTAGCGGGGGGAAAATCTACAATGAGCAGTTCTTC.

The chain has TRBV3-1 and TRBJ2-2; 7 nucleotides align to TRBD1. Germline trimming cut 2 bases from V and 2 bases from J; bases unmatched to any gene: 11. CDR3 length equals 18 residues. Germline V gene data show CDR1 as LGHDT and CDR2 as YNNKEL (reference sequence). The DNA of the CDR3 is TGTGCCAGCAGCCAACCCTTGACAGGGCTGGAAAACACCGGGGAGCTGTTTTTT. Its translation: CASSQPLTGLENTGELFF.

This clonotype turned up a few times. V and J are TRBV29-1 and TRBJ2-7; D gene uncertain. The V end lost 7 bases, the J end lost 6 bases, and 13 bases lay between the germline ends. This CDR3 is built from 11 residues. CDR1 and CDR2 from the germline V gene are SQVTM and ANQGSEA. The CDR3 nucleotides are TGCAGCGCCGCCTTCCAGCGCGAGCAGTACTTC. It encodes CSAAFQREQYF.

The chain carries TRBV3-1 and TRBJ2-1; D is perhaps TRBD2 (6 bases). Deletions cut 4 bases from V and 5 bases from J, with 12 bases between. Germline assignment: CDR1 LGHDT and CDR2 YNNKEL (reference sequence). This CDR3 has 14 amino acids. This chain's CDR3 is CASSRSGPDNEQFF. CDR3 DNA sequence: TGTGCCAGCAGCCGCAGCGGGCCCGACAATGAGCAGTTCTTC.

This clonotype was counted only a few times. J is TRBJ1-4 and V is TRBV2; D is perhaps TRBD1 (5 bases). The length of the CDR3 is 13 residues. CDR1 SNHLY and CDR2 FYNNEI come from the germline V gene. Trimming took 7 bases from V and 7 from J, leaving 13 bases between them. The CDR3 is CASKDIGSEKLFF. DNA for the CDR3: TGTGCCAGCAAGGACATAGGCAGTGAAAAACTGTTTTTT.

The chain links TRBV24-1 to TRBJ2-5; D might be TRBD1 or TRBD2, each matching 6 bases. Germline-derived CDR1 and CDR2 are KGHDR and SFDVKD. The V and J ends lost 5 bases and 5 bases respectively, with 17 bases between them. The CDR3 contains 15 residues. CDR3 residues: CATSGRRGDLETQYF. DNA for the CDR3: TGTGCCACCAGTGGACGGAGGGGGGATCTGGAGACCCAGTACTTC.

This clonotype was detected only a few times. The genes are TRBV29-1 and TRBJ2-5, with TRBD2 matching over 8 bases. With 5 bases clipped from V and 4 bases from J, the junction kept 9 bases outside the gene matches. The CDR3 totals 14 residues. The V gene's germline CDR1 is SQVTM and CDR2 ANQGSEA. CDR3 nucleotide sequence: TGCAGCGTTCGTCCGGGACTAGGTCGAGAGACCCAGTACTTC. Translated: CSVRPGLGRETQYF.

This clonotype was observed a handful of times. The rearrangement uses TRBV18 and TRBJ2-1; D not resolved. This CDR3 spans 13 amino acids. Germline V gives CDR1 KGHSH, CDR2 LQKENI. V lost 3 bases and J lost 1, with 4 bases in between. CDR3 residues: CASSPFSYNEQFF. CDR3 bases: TGTGCCAGCTCACCTTTTTCCTACAATGAGCAGTTCTTC.